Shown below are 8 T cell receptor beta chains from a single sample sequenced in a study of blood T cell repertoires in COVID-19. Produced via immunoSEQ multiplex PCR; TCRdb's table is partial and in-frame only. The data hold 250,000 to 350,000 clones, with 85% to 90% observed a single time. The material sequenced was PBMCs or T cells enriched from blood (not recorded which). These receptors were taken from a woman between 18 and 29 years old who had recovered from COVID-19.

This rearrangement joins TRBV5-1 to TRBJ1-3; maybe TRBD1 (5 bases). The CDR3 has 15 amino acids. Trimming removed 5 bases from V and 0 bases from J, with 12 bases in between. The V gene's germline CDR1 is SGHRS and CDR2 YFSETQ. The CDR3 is CASRRDPSSGNTIYF. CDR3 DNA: TGCGCCAGCAGGCGGGACCCTAGCTCTGGAAACACCATATATTTT.

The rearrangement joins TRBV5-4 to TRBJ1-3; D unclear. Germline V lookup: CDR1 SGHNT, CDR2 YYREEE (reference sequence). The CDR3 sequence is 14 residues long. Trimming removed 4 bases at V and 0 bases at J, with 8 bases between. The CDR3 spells CASSQEYSGNTIYF. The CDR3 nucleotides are TGTGCCAGCAGCCAAGAGTACTCTGGAAACACCATATATTTT.

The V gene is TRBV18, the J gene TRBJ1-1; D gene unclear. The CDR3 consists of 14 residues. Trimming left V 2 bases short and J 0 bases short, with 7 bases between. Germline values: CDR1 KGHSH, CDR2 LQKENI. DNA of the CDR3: TGTGCCAGCTCACCAACCTCTATGAACACTGAAGCTTTCTTT. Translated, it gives CASSPTSMNTEAFF.

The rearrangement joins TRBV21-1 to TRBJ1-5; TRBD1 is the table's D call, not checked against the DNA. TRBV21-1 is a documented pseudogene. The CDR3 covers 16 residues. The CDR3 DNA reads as TGTGCCAGCACCACGCCCGGGACAGCCTACAATCAGCCCCAGCATTTT. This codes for CASTTPGTAYNQPQHF.

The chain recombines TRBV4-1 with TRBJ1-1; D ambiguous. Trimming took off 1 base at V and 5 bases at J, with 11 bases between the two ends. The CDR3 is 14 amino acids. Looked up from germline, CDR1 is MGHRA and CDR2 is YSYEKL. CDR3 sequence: CASSQVALRTEAFF. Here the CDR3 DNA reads TGCGCCAGCAGCCAAGTTGCCTTGAGAACTGAAGCTTTCTTT.

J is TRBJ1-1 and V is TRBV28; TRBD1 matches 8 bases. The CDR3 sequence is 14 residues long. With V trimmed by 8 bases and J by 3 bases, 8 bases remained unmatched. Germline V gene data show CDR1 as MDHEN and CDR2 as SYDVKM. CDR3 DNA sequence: TGTGCCAGCGTGGACAGGGAGGGGGACACTGAAGCTTTCTTT. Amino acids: CASVDREGDTEAFF.

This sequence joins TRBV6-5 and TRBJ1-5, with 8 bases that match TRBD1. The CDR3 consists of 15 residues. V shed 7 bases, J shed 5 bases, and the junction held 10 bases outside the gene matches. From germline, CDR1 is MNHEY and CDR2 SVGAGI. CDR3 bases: TGTGCCAGCACGTGGACAGGGAGGGCCGATCAGCCCCAGCATTTT. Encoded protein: CASTWTGRADQPQHF.

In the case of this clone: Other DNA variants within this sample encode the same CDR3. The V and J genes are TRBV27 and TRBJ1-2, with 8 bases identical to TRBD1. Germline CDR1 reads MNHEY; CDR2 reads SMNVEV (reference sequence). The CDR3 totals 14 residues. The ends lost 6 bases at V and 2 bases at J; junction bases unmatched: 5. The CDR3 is CASSLGQGNYGYTF. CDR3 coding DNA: TGTGCCAGCAGCTTAGGACAGGGAAACTATGGCTACACCTTC.